This T cell receptor beta chain is drawn from a study of identical twins. Notes on the study in general: There was an excess of low generation probability in the out-of-frame alpha sequences that twins shared. Instead of following the same donors, the conclusions were based on cross-sectional statistical analysis. Modeled out-of-frame TCR alpha sharing in monozygotic twins fell below observed levels.

CDR3 length: 12 amino acids. Germline-derived CDR1 and CDR2 are LGHDT and YNNKEL (reference sequence). The V and J ends lost 2 bases and 0 bases respectively, with 1 base between them. This clonotype was recorded at least ten times. The antigen remains undetermined. TCRdb reprocessed the 5' RACE reads via MiXCR and lists one record per CDR3 protein. Among some 710,000 distinct CDR3 sequences listed, around 6% were seen once. This sequence originates from a man aged 18 to 30 in good health. This chain connects TRBV3-1 to TRBJ1-1; D call uncertain. Sample: naive T cells sorted from blood. The CDR3 protein is CASSQLNTEAFF. The CDR3 region has the DNA TGTGCCAGCAGCCAATTGAACACTGAAGCTTTCTTT.